Presented here are 27 T cell receptor beta chains from one specimen sequenced in a study of cytomegalovirus exposure and HLA in healthy donors listed by TCRdb under 2017. Libraries were constructed by the immunoSEQ multiplex PCR assay. The multiplex PCR relied on a mix of 60 forward primers for TCR Vbeta segments and 13 reverse primers for TCR Jbeta segments. In TCRdb, the immuneACCESS table is reduced to in-frame sequences with V and J assigned. These tables do not hold every clone; where another copy was compared, an unresolved V gene accounts for under half, and the others remain unexplained. The sample yields more than 140,000 clones; about 75% were counted once. The ten largest account for about 0.62% of the sample. The specimen sequenced was PBMCs. Receptors were obtained from a male donor in good health and CMV-seronegative.

J is TRBJ2-7 and V is TRBV6-5, with 11 positions matching TRBD1. Per germline, CDR1 MNHEY and CDR2 SVGAGI. J lost 1 base, V lost 2 bases, and 1 base had no gene match. This CDR3 contains 15 residues. In DNA, the CDR3 is TGTGCCAGCAGTTACGGGACAGGGGGATCCTACGAGCAGTACTTC. Its protein is CASSYGTGGSYEQYF.

The CDR3 DNA is TGTGCCAGCAGTGAACAGGGGGGGAACACTGAAGCTTTCTTT. This encodes CASSEQGGNTEAFF. The rearrangement uses TRBV6-1 and TRBJ1-1; 7 bases agree with TRBD1. The V gene's germline CDR1 is MNHNS and CDR2 SASEGT. The CDR3 runs to 14 residues. J lost 1 base, V lost 2 bases, and 1 base had no gene match.

This chain uses TRBV7-9 with TRBJ1-2, with D tentatively TRBD1 (5 bases). Trimming shortened V by 4 bases and J by 2 bases, and 11 bases separated the two germline ends. Germline loops: CDR1 SEHNR, CDR2 FQNEAQ (reference sequence). CDR3 size: 14 residues. The CDR3 nucleotides read TGTGCCAGCAGCTCAGGACATGCCAACTATGGCTACACCTTC. Amino acids: CASSSGHANYGYTF.

The gene calls are TRBV21-1 and TRBJ1-5; the D segment call TRBD1 is taken from the table without a DNA check. TRBV21-1 is marked as a pseudogene. The CDR3 is made up of 14 amino acids. The CDR3 protein is CASGVQGTEQPQHF. The CDR3 DNA reads TGTGCCAGCGGGGTCCAGGGGACGGAACAGCCCCAGCATTTT.

This clone has more than one count but fewer than ten. This sequence joins TRBV6-1 and TRBJ1-4, with 7 positions matching TRBD1. CDR3 length equals 15 residues. From germline, CDR1 is MNHNS and CDR2 SASEGT. V gave up 5 bases and J gave up 4 bases; unmatched junction bases: 7. CDR3 sequence (DNA): TGTGCCAGCAGTCAAATGGGACAGTATAATGAAAAACTGTTTTTT. Translation: CASSQMGQYNEKLFF.

The J gene is TRBJ1-6, the V gene TRBV30; unclear D gene. The CDR3 is 15 residues long. Germline V CDR1 and CDR2: GTSNPN, SVGIG (reference sequence). Trimming took off 8 bases at V and 0 bases at J, with 14 bases between the two ends. CDR3 nucleotides: TGTGCCGGAGGCGGGCCGAGCTCCTATAATTCACCCCTCCACTTT. As protein: CAGGGPSSYNSPLHF.

The chain combines TRBV7-2 with TRBJ2-1; a possible D gene is TRBD2 (6 bases). Germline V gene lookup returns CDR1 SGHTA and CDR2 FQGNSA. The CDR3 sequence is 13 residues long. V gave up 4 bases and J gave up 4 bases, with 8 bases separating them. CDR3: CASSSGLYNEQFF. Here the CDR3 DNA reads TGTGCCAGCAGCTCGGGACTGTACAATGAGCAGTTCTTC.

This sequence joins TRBV7-7 and TRBJ1-5; a weak D match, TRBD1 (6 bases). Germline CDR1 is SSHAT and CDR2 is FNYEAQ (reference sequence). The CDR3 is made up of 16 amino acids. The V end lost 5 bases, the J end lost 2 bases, and 16 bases lay between the germline ends. CDR3 in DNA: TGTGCCAGCAGCCACTGGGGCAGGGGTCGCAATCAGCCCCAGCATTTT. Protein product: CASSHWGRGRNQPQHF.

The gene calls are TRBV7-3 and TRBJ2-1; TRBD2 matches 14 bases. Germline values: CDR1 SGHTA, CDR2 FQGTGA. The length of the CDR3 is 19 residues. The V segment lost 2 bases and the J segment 7 bases; nucleotides outside the gene matches: 13. Here the CDR3 reads CASSLSAPGTSGRGNEQFF. CDR3 sequence (DNA): TGTGCCAGCAGCTTATCGGCTCCGGGGACTAGCGGGAGAGGGAATGAGCAGTTCTTC. The full variable domain, in which reference TRBV7-3 and TRBJ2-1 provide the parts outside the CDR3, is GAGVSQTPSNKVTEKGKYVELRCDPISGHTALYWYRQSLGQGPEFLIYFQGTGAADDSGLPNDRFFAVRPEGSVSTLKIQRTERGDSAVYLCASSLSAPGTSGRGNEQFFGPGTRLTVL.

The sample holds a few counts of this clone. The J gene is TRBJ2-1, the V gene TRBV7-3, with 9 bases fitting TRBD1. The trim removed 5 bases at V and 4 bases at J, leaving 3 bases unmatched. CDR3 length: 14 residues. Germline V gene sequence: CDR1 SGHTA, CDR2 FQGTGA. The CDR3 spells CASSPGTGYNEQFF. CDR3 bases: TGTGCCAGCAGCCCCGGGACAGGGTACAATGAGCAGTTCTTC.

This chain connects TRBV14 to TRBJ2-7, with 7 bases lining up with TRBD1. With V trimmed by 4 bases and J by 0 bases, 3 bases remained unmatched. This CDR3 contains 14 residues. Germline V gene data show CDR1 as SGHDN and CDR2 as FVKESK. CDR3 residues: CASSPTGLSYEQYF. CDR3 nucleotides: TGTGCCAGCAGCCCGACAGGGCTCTCCTACGAGCAGTACTTC.

J is TRBJ1-1 and V is TRBV6-6, with D possibly TRBD1 on 6 matching bases. CDR1 MNHNY and CDR2 SVGAGI come from the germline V gene (reference sequence). The CDR3 covers 12 residues. The V and J ends lost 8 bases and 7 bases respectively, with 14 bases between them. CDR3: CASRTRGYEAFF. CDR3 nucleotide sequence: TGTGCCAGCCGTACGAGGGGGTATGAAGCTTTCTTT.

CDR3 in amino acids: CASSMRLAGVYEQYF. The CDR3 bases are TGTGCCAGTAGTATGAGACTAGCGGGGGTGTACGAGCAGTACTTC. The chain is built from TRBV19 and TRBJ2-7; TRBD2 matches at 12 bases. This CDR3 is 15 amino acids long. CDR1 is LNHDA, CDR2 SQIVND, per germline (reference sequence). V was pared by 3 bases and J by 4 bases, with 4 bases of the junction left unmatched. Complete variable domain (other parts from reference TRBV19 and TRBJ2-7): DGGITQSPKYLFRKEGQNVTLSCEQNLNHDAMYWYRQDPGQGLRLIYYSQIVNDFQKGDIAEGYSVSREKKESFPLTVTSAQKNPTAFYLCASSMRLAGVYEQYFGPGTRLTVT.

With respect to this clone: At one boundary the junction diverges from the germline segment, which might be a read error. The chain employs TRBV7-9 and TRBJ1-2; D ambiguous. Germline loops: CDR1 SEHNR, CDR2 FQNEAQ (reference sequence). The CDR3 consists of 11 residues. In DNA, the CDR3 is TGTTCCAGCAGCTTCGTGGGCGGCTACACCTTC. This gives the protein CSSSFVGGYTF. Filled out from reference TRBV7-9 and TRBJ1-2, the complete variable domain reads DTGVSQNPRHKITKRGQNVTFRCDPISEHNRLYWYRQTLGQGPEFLTYFQNEAQLEKSRLLSDRFSAERPKGSFSTLEIQRTEQGDSAMYLCSSSFVGGYTFGSGTRLTVV.

The CDR3 DNA reads TGTGCCAGCAGCTTAGGACTGAGCACAGATACGCAGTATTTT. Translating gives CASSLGLSTDTQYF. The genes are TRBV7-9 and TRBJ2-3; D not resolved. CDR3 length equals 14 residues. CDR1 is SEHNR and CDR2 is FQNEAQ in the germline V gene (reference sequence). Trimming removed 1 base from V and 0 bases from J, with 5 bases in between.

On this clone itself: Other DNA sequences of this sample code for an identical CDR3. This chain connects TRBV7-8 to TRBJ2-7, with 7 bases fitting TRBD1. The CDR3 totals 15 residues. The trim removed 0 bases at V and 5 bases at J, leaving 7 bases unmatched. Germline V gives CDR1 SGHVS, CDR2 FQNEAQ. The CDR3 loop reads CASSLARQGTHEQYF. In DNA form, the CDR3 reads TGTGCCAGCAGCTTAGCTCGACAGGGTACCCACGAGCAGTACTTC.

The chain links TRBV10-3 to TRBJ2-6; TRBD2 agrees at 12 bases. Trimming removed 6 bases from V and 2 bases from J; junction bases left unmatched: 5. Germline CDR1 and CDR2: ENHRY and SYGVKD. The CDR3 runs to 17 residues. The CDR3 DNA reads as TGTGCCATCAGAATGACTAGCGGGAGTACTGGGGCCAACGTCCTGACTTTC. It specifies CAIRMTSGSTGANVLTF.

This chain uses TRBV2 with TRBJ1-6; 11 bases agree with TRBD1. Per the germline V gene, CDR1 is SNHLY and CDR2 is FYNNEI. Trimming removed 6 bases from V and 8 bases from J; junction bases left unmatched: 9. CDR3 size: 16 residues. The CDR3, as DNA: TGTGCCAGCAGGCGGACAGGGGGCAATCTTTATTCACCCCTCCACTTT. It translates to CASRRTGGNLYSPLHF.

This rearrangement joins TRBV7-2 to TRBJ2-7; 14 bases map to TRBD2. CDR1 SGHTA and CDR2 FQGNSA come from the germline V gene. The CDR3 extends over 17 amino acids. The ends lost 1 base at V and 3 bases at J; junction bases unmatched: 5. CDR3 DNA sequence: TGTGCCAGCAGCTTAGGAGGACTAGCGGGGGGTAGCTACGAGCAGTACTTC. Translated: CASSLGGLAGGSYEQYF.

This clone has only a few counts. The chain has TRBV6-1 and TRBJ2-5; the match to TRBD2 covers 7 bases. The V segment lost 1 base and the J segment 11 bases; nucleotides outside the gene matches: 7. This CDR3 is built from 13 residues. Germline CDR1 MNHNS, CDR2 SASEGT. CDR3 sequence: CASSEGGLPEQYF. In nucleotides, the CDR3 is TGTGCCAGCAGTGAAGGGGGACTACCGGAGCAGTACTTC.

CDR3 coding DNA: TGTGCCAGCAGCGTAGCAGGCAGTACTTCCTACGAGCAGTACTTC. It codes for CASSVAGSTSYEQYF. The genes are TRBV9 and TRBJ2-5; D is uncertain. The better agreement between TRBJ2-7 and the DNA end casts doubt on the J call. The CDR3 has 15 residues. CDR1 is SGDLS, CDR2 YYNGEE, per germline.

This chain links TRBV27 with TRBJ1-5; 7 positions agree with TRBD1. This CDR3 region has 14 residues. From germline, CDR1 is MNHEY and CDR2 SMNVEV (reference sequence). The V and J ends lost 6 bases and 2 bases, in that order; junction bases with no gene match: 4. CDR3 sequence reads: CASRAQGRNQPQHF. CDR3 coding DNA: TGTGCCAGCAGGGCACAGGGGCGCAATCAGCCCCAGCATTTT.

This clone has only a few counts. The sample holds other DNA sequences that translate to the same CDR3. The genes are TRBV5-1 and TRBJ2-7, with 8 bases that match TRBD1. The junction had 4 bases not matched to a gene; V was cut back by 4 bases and J by 1 base. The CDR3 totals 14 residues. The V gene's germline CDR1 is SGHRS and CDR2 YFSETQ. The CDR3 region is CASSPGQGSYEQYF. DNA of the CDR3: TGCGCCAGCAGCCCTGGACAGGGATCCTACGAGCAGTACTTC.

This clone came up once. This sequence joins TRBV18 and TRBJ2-7; 7 bases line up with TRBD1. The V gene end was trimmed by 3 bases and the J gene end by 4 bases; junction bases not matched to a gene: 0. The CDR3 covers 12 residues. Looked up from germline, CDR1 is KGHSH and CDR2 is LQKENI. The CDR3 DNA reads as TGTGCCAGCTCACCGGGACAGTACGAGCAGTACTTC. The encoded protein is CASSPGQYEQYF.

The chain couples TRBV9 to TRBJ2-4; D is uncertain. Trimming shortened V by 0 bases and J by 2 bases, and 9 bases separated the two germline ends. The CDR3 is 15 amino acids. Germline V lookup: CDR1 SGDLS, CDR2 YYNGEE. CDR3: CASSVDGQTKNIQYF. CDR3 nucleotides: TGTGCCAGCAGCGTAGACGGTCAAACCAAAAACATTCAGTACTTC.

As for this clone: The junction departs from the called germline gene at one end, perhaps through a read error. The CDR3 nucleotides read TGTTCCAGCAGCATAGCCGGGACAGTGGGCAATGAGCAGTTCTTC. The encoded protein is CSSSIAGTVGNEQFF. The genes are TRBV7-9 and TRBJ2-1; 7 nucleotides line up with TRBD1. This CDR3 has 15 amino acids. Per germline, CDR1 SEHNR and CDR2 FQNEAQ (reference sequence). The whole variable domain, remainder taken from reference TRBV7-9 and TRBJ2-1, is DTGVSQNPRHKITKRGQNVTFRCDPISEHNRLYWYRQTLGQGPEFLTYFQNEAQLEKSRLLSDRFSAERPKGSFSTLEIQRTEQGDSAMYLCSSSIAGTVGNEQFFGPGTRLTVL.

The chain joins TRBV6-1 to TRBJ1-4, with TRBD1 matching 7 bases. CDR1 MNHNS and CDR2 SASEGT come from the germline V gene. This CDR3 region has 16 residues. The trim removed 0 bases at V and 7 bases at J, leaving 8 bases unmatched. The CDR3 nucleotides are TGTGCCAGCAGTGAAGCGCCGACAGGGAGTGGTGAAAAACTGTTTTTT. This translates into CASSEAPTGSGEKLFF.